This T cell receptor beta chain appears in the sequencing data of a study of neoadjuvant nivolumab and ipilimumab in lung cancer. Study-wide context: Patients got nivolumab 3 mg/kg on days 1, 15 and 29; combination added ipilimumab 1 mg/kg day 1. Whole-study findings and limits: Resected-tumor TCR richness correlated positively with pretherapy blood richness. Resected tumors had greater TCR richness and clonality than uninvolved lung.

TCRdb keeps only in-frame clones here, not all; method: immunoSEQ multiplex PCR. The profile shows fewer than 35,000 clones, more than 70% of them singletons. On this clone itself: Its target is not known.

The sequences come from peripheral blood, collected before neoadjuvant nivolumab, alone or with ipilimumab. The TCR comes from an adult with non-small cell lung cancer.

The chain's CDR3 is CASRDTSRNTGELFF. As DNA, the CDR3 is TGTGCCAGTAGGGACACTAGCCGAAACACCGGGGAGCTGTTTTTT. The chain combines TRBV19 with TRBJ2-2; D may be TRBD2 (6 bases). Germline loops: CDR1 LNHDA, CDR2 SQIVND (reference sequence). CDR3 length equals 15 residues. V was trimmed by 6 bases and J by 2 bases, leaving 13 bases between them.